This passage covers 9 T cell receptor beta chains from one sample sequenced in a study of regulatory T cells in long-lasting Graves disease. Both iRepertoire HTBI primers and Arm-PCR of CDR3 regions were used to build the TCR beta libraries. TCRdb re-derived calls from the multiplex PCR reads in MiXCR, one entry per CDR3 protein. The table records around 240,000 distinct CDR3 sequences, approximately 20% of them present only once. Time point reported: newly diagnosed GD, antithyroid drugs for less than 3 months. PBMC-derived RNA was used for the TCR library. This sample was also put to use in a study of T cells in Graves' hyperthyroidism and ophthalmopathy.

The sample here was peripheral blood mononuclear cells (PBMCs), taken at new diagnosis, from a patient treated with antithyroid drugs. These receptors came from a woman aged 25 to 39 with Graves disease.

The chain joins TRBV3-1 to TRBJ1-1, with a tentative D call TRBD1 (5 bases). The CDR3 totals 14 residues. V gave up 6 bases and J gave up 4 bases, with 15 bases separating them. The V gene's germline CDR1 is LGHDT and CDR2 YNNKEL (reference sequence). The CDR3 DNA sequence: TGTGCCAGCAGTCCCACCCTCGGGGGCACTGAAGCTTTCTTT. Its translation is CASSPTLGGTEAFF.

The V and J genes are TRBV4-1 and TRBJ1-5, with 7 bases lining up with TRBD1. The V gene end was trimmed by 3 bases and the J gene end by 6 bases; junction bases not matched to a gene: 5. The germline gives CDR1 MGHRA, CDR2 YSYEKL. CDR3 length: 14 residues. The DNA of the CDR3 is TGCGCCAGCAGCCAGAGACAGGGTGTTCAGCCCCAGCATTTT. Amino acids: CASSQRQGVQPQHF.

This chain links TRBV7-6 with TRBJ2-2; TRBD1 matches at 11 bases. This CDR3 spans 17 amino acids. The V and J ends lost 5 bases and 2 bases, in that order; junction bases with no gene match: 7. Germline values: CDR1 SGHVS, CDR2 FNYEAQ. CDR3 sequence (DNA): TGTGCCAGCAGCACCCCCCGGACAGGGGGCAACACCGGGGAGCTGTTTTTT. Translating gives CASSTPRTGGNTGELFF. The whole variable domain, remainder taken from reference TRBV7-6 and TRBJ2-2, is GAGVSQSPRYKVTKRGQDVALRCDPISGHVSLYWYRQALGQGPEFLTYFNYEAQQDKSGLPNDRFSAERPEGSISTLTIQRTEQRDSAMYRCASSTPRTGGNTGELFFGEGSRLTVL.

In its sample, this clonotype was seen many times. The CDR3 spells CSARALVRGFLGYGYTF. CDR3 DNA: TGCAGTGCTAGAGCCCTCGTACGGGGGTTTTTAGGGTATGGCTACACCTTC. The chain recombines TRBV20-1 with TRBJ1-2, with a tentative D call TRBD1 (5 bases). Germline assignment: CDR1 DFQATT and CDR2 SNEGSKA (reference sequence). V lost 1 base, J lost 5 bases, and 23 bases lay in between. This CDR3 has 17 amino acids.

This clonotype has a handful of counts. The V and J genes are TRBV9 and TRBJ1-2; possibly TRBD1 for D (5 bases). V gave up 3 bases and J gave up 4 bases, with 16 bases separating them. The CDR3 is 15 amino acids. CDR1 is SGDLS, CDR2 YYNGEE, per germline. In DNA form, the CDR3 reads TGTGCCAGCAGCGGGGGCCTGGGGGGAGCCTATGGCTACACCTTC. Its translation: CASSGGLGGAYGYTF. Variable domain in full (rest from reference TRBV9 and TRBJ1-2): DSGVTQTPKHLITATGQRVTLRCSPRSGDLSVYWYQQSLDQGLQFLIQYYNGEERAKGNILERFSAQQFPDLHSELNLSSLELGDSALYFCASSGGLGGAYGYTFGSGTRLTVV.

The table lists this clonotype with a few counts. V gene TRBV19 combines with J gene TRBJ1-2; TRBD1 matches at 9 bases. Losses at the gene ends were 11 bases for V and 2 bases for J; bases not matched to a gene: 15. The CDR3 extends over 16 amino acids. CDR1 is LNHDA, CDR2 SQIVND, per germline (reference sequence). The CDR3 nucleotides read TGTGCCCAGGATAGGTCACAGGGGGCAAACAACTATGGCTACACCTTC. Translated: CAQDRSQGANNYGYTF.

This clonotype was detected once. A read error is likely here: a far larger clone is one base away. The V and J genes are TRBV11-2 and TRBJ2-1; weak D call: TRBD2 (6 bases). With the DNA end fitting TRBJ2-5 better, the J assignment may be wrong. In germline, CDR1 is SGHAT, CDR2 FQNNGV. This CDR3 has 15 amino acids. CDR3 region: CASGLVPGVQETQYF. CDR3 nucleotide sequence: TGTGCCAGCGGCTTAGTGCCGGGGGTCCAAGAGACCCAGTACTTC.

This clonotype has a count of ten or more. V gene TRBV7-9 combines with J gene TRBJ1-1; maybe TRBD1 (5 bases). Germline V CDR1 and CDR2: SEHNR, FQNEAQ (reference sequence). The CDR3 has 15 residues. V lost 1 base and J lost 4, with 13 bases in between. Here the CDR3 DNA reads TGTGCCAGCAGCTTAGTGGAGGGGTTCGGCACTGAAGCTTTCTTT. It specifies CASSLVEGFGTEAFF.

This clonotype was picked up a small number of times. At one of its ends the junction is not consistent with the germline gene, which may arise from a read error. The V call is TRBV5-1, the J call TRBJ1-1; the D is unclear. CDR1 is SGHRS and CDR2 is YFSETQ in the germline V gene. This CDR3 has 13 residues. This CDR3 is CASSLGRNAEAFF. CDR3 DNA sequence: TGCGCCAGCAGCTTGGGGAGGAACGCTGAAGCTTTCTTT.